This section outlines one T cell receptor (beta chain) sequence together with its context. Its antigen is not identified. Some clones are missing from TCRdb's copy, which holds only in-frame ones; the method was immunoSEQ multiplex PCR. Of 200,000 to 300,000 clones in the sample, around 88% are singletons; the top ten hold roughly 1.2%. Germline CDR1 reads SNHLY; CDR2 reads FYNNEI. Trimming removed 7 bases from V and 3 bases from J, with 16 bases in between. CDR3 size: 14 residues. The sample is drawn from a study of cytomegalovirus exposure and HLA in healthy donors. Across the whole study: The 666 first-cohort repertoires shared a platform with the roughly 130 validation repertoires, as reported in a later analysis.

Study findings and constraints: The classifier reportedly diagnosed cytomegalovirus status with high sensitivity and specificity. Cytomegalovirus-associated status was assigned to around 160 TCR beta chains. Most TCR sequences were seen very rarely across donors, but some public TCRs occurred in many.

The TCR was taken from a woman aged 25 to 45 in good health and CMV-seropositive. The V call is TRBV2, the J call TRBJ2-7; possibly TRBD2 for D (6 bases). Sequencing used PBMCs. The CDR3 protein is CASKEIEEGYEQYF. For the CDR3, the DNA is TGTGCCAGCAAGGAGATAGAGGAGGGCTACGAGCAGTACTTC.